Included here is one TCR beta chain sequence, with context. The specificity of this receptor is unknown. Base qualities are not provided; no much larger clone lies one nucleotide away. Whole blood was collected in K2EDTA tubes by collaborating institutions according to the institutions' own protocols. For TCRbeta analysis, collaborators shipped samples as frozen whole blood, isolated PBMCs, or DNA extracted from either of those sample types. V is pruned by 5 bases and J by 5 bases, leaving 2 bases of the junction without a gene match. There are 13 amino acids in the CDR3, from cysteine to phenylalanine inclusive. The only DNA kept is the CDR3, 39 bases in frame from the first base. This entry is derived from a study of blood T cell repertoires in COVID-19 (dated by TCRdb to 2020 to 2021). For context, the study as a whole: Samples from collaborators originated in the United States, Italy and Spain and spanned both the acute and convalescent phases of COVID-19. Where available, HLA class I and class II types were obtained from metadata supplied by the sample provider rather than from assay-based typing. The dataset comprised deeply sampled blood TCRbeta repertoires from subjects exposed to, actively infected with, or recovered from COVID-19. The samples were drawn from two sources: the first 160 participants of the ongoing ImmuneRACE study, and over 1,000 subjects contributed by 6 global collaborators. The sample metadata nearly always contained a de-identified subject ID, COVID-19 status, age in years and sex. The repertoires were made available in a free public database intended to serve as a resource for research on the immune response to SARS-CoV-2. The prospective study material was composed of cDNA or gDNA derived from T cells, B-cell-depleted T cells, or PBMCs.

Overall results and qualifications from the work: How much clinical and demographic metadata was included differed by source and by participant, and the metadata was provided uncurated.

TCRbeta CDR3 regions were amplified from genomic DNA using the immunoSEQ Assay, a bias-controlled multiplex PCR. The original pipeline was this. The number of nucleated cells in each sample was estimated from the amplification of reference gene primers within the assay. Sequence reads were collapsed and filtered to measure the absolute abundance of every unique TCRbeta CDR3 rearrangement. For each sample, productive Simpson clonality was calculated by taking the square root of Simpson's diversity index across productive rearrangements. The source is immuneACCESS, and TCRdb retained only in-frame sequences with V and J called. Part of the clones is not carried over; for the studies checked, unresolved V genes explain less than half of this, and the remainder is unexplained. The DNA gave D and trimming, while V, J and clone size come from that table. The sample table shows around 100,000 clones, and about 91% are seen once. About 2.5% of the sample belongs to the ten largest clones.

Sequenced sample: peripheral blood. The V gene is TRBV12-3 or TRBV12-4 and the J gene is TRBJ2-7; the junction holds 11 bases that match TRBD2. This TCR was sampled from a human donor with active COVID-19. The donor label of this sample is uncertain. The CDR3 protein is CASSVTSGDEQYF. The nucleotides are TGTGCCAGCAGTGTGACTAGCGGGGACGAGCAGTACTTC.